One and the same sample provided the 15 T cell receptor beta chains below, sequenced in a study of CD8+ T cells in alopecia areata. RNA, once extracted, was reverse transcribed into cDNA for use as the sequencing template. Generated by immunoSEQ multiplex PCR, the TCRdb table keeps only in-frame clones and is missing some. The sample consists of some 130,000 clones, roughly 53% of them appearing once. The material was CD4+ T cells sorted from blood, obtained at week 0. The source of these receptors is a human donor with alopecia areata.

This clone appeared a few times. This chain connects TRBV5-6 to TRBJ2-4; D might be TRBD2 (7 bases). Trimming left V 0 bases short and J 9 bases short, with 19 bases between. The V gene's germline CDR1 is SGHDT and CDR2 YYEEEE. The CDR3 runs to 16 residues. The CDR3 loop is CASSLDIGGAFRIQYF. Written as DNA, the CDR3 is TGTGCCAGCAGCTTGGACATTGGGGGGGCCTTCCGCATTCAGTACTTC.

The CDR3 DNA reads TGTGCCAGTATGGACAGGACAAAGACCCAGTACTTC. This encodes CASMDRTKTQYF. The chain joins TRBV19 to TRBJ2-5; 7 nucleotides align to TRBD1. CDR3 length: 12 residues. J lost 6 bases, V lost 7 bases, and 5 bases had no gene match. Germline assignment: CDR1 LNHDA and CDR2 SQIVND (reference sequence).

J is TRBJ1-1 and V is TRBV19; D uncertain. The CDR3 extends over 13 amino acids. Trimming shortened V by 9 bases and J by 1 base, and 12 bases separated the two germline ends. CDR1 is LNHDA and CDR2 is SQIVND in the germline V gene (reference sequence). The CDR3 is CASSRKGNTEAFF. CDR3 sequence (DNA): TGTGCCAGCTCCAGGAAGGGGAACACTGAAGCTTTCTTT.

CDR3 in DNA: TGCAGCGTTGCCCCAGGATTAGGCGTCTCTGGCTACACCTTC. Its translation: CSVAPGLGVSGYTF. The chain recombines TRBV29-1 with TRBJ1-2, with D hard to call. Trimming removed 4 bases at V and 7 bases at J, with 19 bases between. This CDR3 contains 14 residues. Germline V CDR1 and CDR2: SQVTM, ANQGSEA.

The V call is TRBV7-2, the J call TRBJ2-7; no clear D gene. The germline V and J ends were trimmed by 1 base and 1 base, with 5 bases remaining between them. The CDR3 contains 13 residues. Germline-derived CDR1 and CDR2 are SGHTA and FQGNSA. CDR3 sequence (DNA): TGTGCCAGCAGCTTAGATCGGTCCTACGAGCAGTACTTC. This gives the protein CASSLDRSYEQYF.

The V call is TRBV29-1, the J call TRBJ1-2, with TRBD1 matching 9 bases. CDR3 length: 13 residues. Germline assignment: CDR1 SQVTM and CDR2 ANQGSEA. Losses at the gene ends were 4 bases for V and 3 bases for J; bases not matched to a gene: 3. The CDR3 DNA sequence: TGCAGCGTTGCAAGGACAGGGGACTATGGCTACACCTTC. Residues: CSVARTGDYGYTF.

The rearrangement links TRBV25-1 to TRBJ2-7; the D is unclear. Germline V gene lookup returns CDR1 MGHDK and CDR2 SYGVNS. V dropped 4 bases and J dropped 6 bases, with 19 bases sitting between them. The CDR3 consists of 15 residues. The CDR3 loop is CASSATGSLGFEQYF. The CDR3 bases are TGTGCCAGCAGTGCGACGGGCTCGCTCGGGTTCGAGCAGTACTTC.

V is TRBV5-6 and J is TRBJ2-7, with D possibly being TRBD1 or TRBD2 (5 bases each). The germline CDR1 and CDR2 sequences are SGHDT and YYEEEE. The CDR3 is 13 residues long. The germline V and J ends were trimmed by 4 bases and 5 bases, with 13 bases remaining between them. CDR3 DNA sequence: TGTGCCAGCAGCAGCCAGGGACCCGACGAGCAGTACTTC. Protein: CASSSQGPDEQYF.

The CDR3 nucleotides read TGCGCCAGCAGCCAACTGACAAAGGGGAATGAGCAGTTCTTC. Translated, it gives CASSQLTKGNEQFF. The rearrangement uses TRBV4-1 and TRBJ2-1; tentative D call: TRBD1 (5 bases). Trimming shortened V by 2 bases and J by 7 bases, and 12 bases separated the two germline ends. This CDR3 is 14 amino acids long. Germline V gene data show CDR1 as MGHRA and CDR2 as YSYEKL.

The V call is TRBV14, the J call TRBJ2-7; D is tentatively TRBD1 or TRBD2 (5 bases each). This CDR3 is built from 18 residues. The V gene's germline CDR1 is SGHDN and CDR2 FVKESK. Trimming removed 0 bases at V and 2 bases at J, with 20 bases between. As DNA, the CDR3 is TGTGCCAGCAGCCAAGATCGGCCCGGTACCAGGGAGACCTACGAGCAGTACTTC. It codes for CASSQDRPGTRETYEQYF.

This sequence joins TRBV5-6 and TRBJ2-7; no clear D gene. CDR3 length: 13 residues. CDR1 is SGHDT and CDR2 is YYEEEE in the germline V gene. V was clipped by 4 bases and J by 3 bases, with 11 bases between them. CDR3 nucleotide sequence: TGTGCCAGCAGCAGTGACACCGACTACGAGCAGTACTTC. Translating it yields CASSSDTDYEQYF.

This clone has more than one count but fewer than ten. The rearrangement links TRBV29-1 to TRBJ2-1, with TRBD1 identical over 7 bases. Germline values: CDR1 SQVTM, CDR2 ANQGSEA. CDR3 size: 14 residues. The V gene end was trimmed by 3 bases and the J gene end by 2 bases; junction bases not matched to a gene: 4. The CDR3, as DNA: TGCAGCGTTGATAAACAGGGGACCTACAATGAGCAGTTCTTC. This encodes CSVDKQGTYNEQFF.

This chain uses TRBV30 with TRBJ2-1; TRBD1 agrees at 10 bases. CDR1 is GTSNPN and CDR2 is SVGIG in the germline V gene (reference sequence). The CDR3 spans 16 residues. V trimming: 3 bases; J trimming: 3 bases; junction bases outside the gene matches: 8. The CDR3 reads CAWREGQGEVYNEQFF. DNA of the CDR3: TGTGCCTGGAGGGAAGGACAGGGGGAAGTCTACAATGAGCAGTTCTTC.

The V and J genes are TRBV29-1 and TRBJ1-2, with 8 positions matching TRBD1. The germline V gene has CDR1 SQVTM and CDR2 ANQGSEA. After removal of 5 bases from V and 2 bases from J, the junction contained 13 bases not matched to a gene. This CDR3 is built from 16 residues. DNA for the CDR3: TGCAGCGTTAGACCCCAGGACAGGGCTTTAAACTATGGCTACACCTTC. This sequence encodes CSVRPQDRALNYGYTF. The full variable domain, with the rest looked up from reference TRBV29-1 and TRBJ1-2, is SAVISQKPSRDICQRGTSLTIQCQVDSQVTMMFWYRQQPGQSLTLIATANQGSEATYESGFVIDKFPISRPNLTFSTLTVSNMSPEDSSIYLCSVRPQDRALNYGYTFGSGTRLTVV.

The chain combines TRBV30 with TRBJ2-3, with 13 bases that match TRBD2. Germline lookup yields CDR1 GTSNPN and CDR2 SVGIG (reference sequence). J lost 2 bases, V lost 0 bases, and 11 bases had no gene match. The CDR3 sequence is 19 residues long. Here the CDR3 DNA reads TGTGCCTGGAGTGTTCCCCGAAAGACTAGCGGGGGGTTCACAGATACGCAGTATTTT. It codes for CAWSVPRKTSGGFTDTQYF.